Shown below are 8 T cell receptor beta chains from a single sample sequenced in a study of vaccination and CD4 T cells after COVID-19. These receptors have no known antigen. As for treatment: roughly ten-day PBMC culture with coronavirus spike peptide pools or control peptides (ViraFEST assay). Sequenced with the Oncomine TCR Beta short-read assay was DNA taken from cultured CD4+ T cells. TCRdb analysed the PCR reads with MiXCR anew, one entry per CDR3 protein. The repertoire consists of approximately 19,000 distinct CDR3 sequences, with under 80% occurring once and the leading ten covering about 8.2%. Sequencing was carried out using CD4+ T cells from blood, cultured in vitro. These TCRs come from a human donor who had recovered from COVID-19.

The chain uses TRBV6-1 and TRBJ1-5; 8 positions match TRBD1. Germline V gene lookup returns CDR1 MNHNS and CDR2 SASEGT. The CDR3 sequence is 14 residues long. V was pared by 7 bases and J by 4 bases, with 6 bases of the junction left unmatched. For the CDR3, the DNA is TGTGCCAGCATGGGACAGGTGGCGAATCAGCCCCAGCATTTT. Amino acid sequence: CASMGQVANQPQHF.

This rearrangement joins TRBV27 to TRBJ1-6, with a possible D match to TRBD1 (5 bases). Trimming shortened V by 6 bases and J by 6 bases, and 9 bases separated the two germline ends. Germline CDR1 MNHEY, CDR2 SMNVEV (reference sequence). CDR3 length equals 13 residues. CDR3 sequence reads: CASRRGFNSPLHF. CDR3 nucleotide sequence: TGTGCCAGCAGAAGGGGATTTAATTCACCCCTCCACTTT.

The rearrangement joins TRBV6-4 to TRBJ1-3, with TRBD1 identical over 7 bases. The CDR3 is 15 amino acids. V dropped 5 bases and J dropped 2; count of bases not matched to a gene: 6. Germline V CDR1 and CDR2: MRHNA, SNTAGT. The CDR3 loop reads CASSPDDRAGNTIYF. The CDR3 DNA follows: TGTGCCAGCAGTCCAGATGACAGGGCTGGAAACACCATATATTTT.

The chain's CDR3 is CSVATGVYGYTF. In DNA form, the CDR3 reads TGCAGCGTGGCGACAGGGGTCTATGGCTACACCTTC. The V call is TRBV29-1, the J call TRBJ1-2, with 8 bases that match TRBD1. Trimming removed 6 bases from V and 4 bases from J; junction bases left unmatched: 4. The V gene's germline CDR1 is SQVTM and CDR2 ANQGSEA. This CDR3 has 12 amino acids.

The V and J genes are TRBV7-9 and TRBJ2-5; TRBD1 matches 10 bases. Germline trimming cut 5 bases from V and 2 bases from J; bases unmatched to any gene: 5. In germline, CDR1 is SEHNR, CDR2 FQNEAQ (reference sequence). This CDR3 region has 15 residues. The CDR3 coding sequence is TGTGCCAGCAGCCCCGGACAGGGGGGTCAAGAGACCCAGTACTTC. Translated: CASSPGQGGQETQYF.

The chain employs TRBV20-1 and TRBJ2-3; D ambiguous. The CDR3 loop spans 15 amino acids. Trimming removed 0 bases at V and 2 bases at J, with 12 bases between. Germline V CDR1 and CDR2: DFQATT, SNEGSKA (reference sequence). CDR3 in DNA: TGCAGTGCTAGAGATTTAGAGTTGTACACAGATACGCAGTATTTT. Its protein product is CSARDLELYTDTQYF.

CDR3 sequence reads: CATSRDLLQGNTEAFF. Here the CDR3 DNA reads TGTGCCACCAGCAGAGATCTCCTACAGGGCAACACTGAAGCTTTCTTT. This chain links TRBV15 with TRBJ1-1, with TRBD1 as a possible D gene (6 bases). The CDR3 is 16 amino acids. V dropped 0 bases and J dropped 2 bases, with 13 bases sitting between them. CDR1 LNHNV and CDR2 YYDKDF come from the germline V gene (reference sequence).

In this sample, this clonotype turned up a few times. A junction end diverges from the germline sequence, so it may reflect a read error. This chain uses TRBV20-1 with TRBJ1-5; 8 nucleotides match TRBD1. Germline CDR1 DFQATT, CDR2 SNEGSKA (reference sequence). The CDR3 consists of 18 residues. CDR3 residues: CSARVLKGAAGGNQPQHF. The CDR3 region has the DNA TGCAGTGCTAGAGTATTAAAGGGGGCCGCAGGGGGCAACCAGCCCCAGCATTTT.